Listed here are 18 T cell receptor beta chains from one sample, sequenced in a study of T cell responses to AZD1222 COVID-19 vaccine. Sequencing used immunoSEQ multiplex PCR; TCRdb keeps in-frame clones, though not all of them. The sample consists of 100,000 to 150,000 clones, around 89% of them appearing once. Here the sequenced sample was peripheral blood, taken on day 0 of AZD1222 vaccination. The origin of the receptors is an adult in good health.

This clone was found once. The rearrangement uses TRBV5-4 and TRBJ1-1; D gene uncertain. There are 15 residues in the CDR3. Per the germline V gene, CDR1 is SGHNT and CDR2 is YYREEE (reference sequence). The V end was cut by 2 bases, the J end by 4 bases, with 15 bases between. In DNA form, the CDR3 reads TGTGCCAGCAGCTTTGGCGGCAGTCCCGGCACTGAAGCTTTCTTT. Its translation: CASSFGGSPGTEAFF.

This chain connects TRBV6-5 to TRBJ1-3, with unresolved D. The length of the CDR3 is 15 residues. Germline V CDR1 and CDR2: MNHEY, SVGAGI. The germline V and J ends were trimmed by 7 bases and 0 bases, with 13 bases remaining between them. The CDR3 region is CASTREEDSGNTIYF. In nucleotides, the CDR3 is TGTGCCAGCACGAGAGAGGAGGACTCTGGAAACACCATATATTTT.

The chain uses TRBV19 and TRBJ1-6; 9 positions match TRBD1. V shed 4 bases and J 7 bases; nucleotides not matched to a gene: 5. CDR1 is LNHDA and CDR2 is SQIVND in the germline V gene (reference sequence). The CDR3 extends over 15 amino acids. The CDR3 is CASSTADRGNSPLHF. In DNA, the CDR3 is TGTGCCAGTAGTACCGCCGACAGGGGGAATTCACCCCTCCACTTT.

The rearrangement uses TRBV18 and TRBJ1-2; D unclear. From germline, CDR1 is KGHSH and CDR2 LQKENI. The V and J ends lost 4 bases and 6 bases respectively, with 18 bases between them. CDR3 length: 15 residues. The DNA of the CDR3 is TGTGCCAGCTCACTGGATCGGGTCCGACTGCATGGCTACACCTTC. It yields the protein CASSLDRVRLHGYTF.

Only a few counts were recorded for this clone. This chain connects TRBV6-4 to TRBJ2-1; D is undetermined. There are 13 residues in the CDR3. Trimming took off 2 bases at V and 6 bases at J, with 8 bases between the two ends. CDR1 is MRHNA and CDR2 is SNTAGT in the germline V gene. The CDR3 DNA reads as TGTGCCAGCAGTGACGATATAGCCAATGAGCAGTTCTTC. Translating gives CASSDDIANEQFF.

J is TRBJ1-2 and V is TRBV13, with D possibly matching TRBD1 (5 bases). CDR3 size: 16 residues. Germline values: CDR1 PRHDT, CDR2 FYEKMQ (reference sequence). The V end was cut by 1 base, the J end by 8 bases, with 20 bases between. The DNA of the CDR3 is TGTGCCAGCAGCTTAGTCAGGTCCGGGGCAGGCGGGGGCTACACCTTC. Translated, it gives CASSLVRSGAGGGYTF.

This chain connects TRBV5-5 to TRBJ2-7; 9 bases match TRBD2. CDR1 is SGHKS, CDR2 YYEKEE, per germline (reference sequence). This CDR3 has 15 residues. The junction had 2 bases not matched to a gene; V was cut back by 1 base and J by 0 bases. The DNA for the CDR3 is TGTGCCAGCAGCTTGATACTAGCGGGCTCCTACGAGCAGTACTTC. The encoded protein is CASSLILAGSYEQYF.

The chain links TRBV7-3 to TRBJ2-7; 9 bases match TRBD2. Looked up from germline, CDR1 is SGHTA and CDR2 is FQGTGA. This CDR3 spans 15 amino acids. V shed 1 base and J 6 bases; nucleotides not matched to a gene: 7. The CDR3 DNA sequence: TGTGCCAGCAGCTTAAAGCCTAGCGGGGTGAGCGAGCAGTACTTC. This gives the protein CASSLKPSGVSEQYF.

The V and J genes are TRBV21-1 and TRBJ1-2. TRBV21-1 is flagged as a pseudogene. The CDR3 runs 15 residues. The CDR3 sequence: CASSKGSAGEDGYTF. The CDR3 DNA follows: TGTGCCAGCAGCAAAGGGTCTGCAGGGGAGGATGGCTACACCTTC.

The V call is TRBV7-2, the J call TRBJ1-5, with no clear D. This CDR3 region has 14 residues. Germline V gene lookup returns CDR1 SGHTA and CDR2 FQGNSA. Trimming left V 5 bases short and J 0 bases short, with 8 bases between. The CDR3 region is CASSPLYSNQPQHF. CDR3 coding DNA: TGTGCCAGCAGCCCTCTCTATAGCAATCAGCCCCAGCATTTT.

The chain uses TRBV2 and TRBJ2-3, with TRBD2 matching over 9 bases. V dropped 4 bases and J dropped 4; count of bases not matched to a gene: 9. This CDR3 is built from 16 residues. CDR1 is SNHLY, CDR2 FYNNEI, per germline. The CDR3 is CASSAWGGRGSDTQYF. The DNA for the CDR3 is TGTGCCAGCAGTGCCTGGGGCGGGAGGGGGTCAGATACGCAGTATTTT.

V usage is TRBV7-3 and J usage is TRBJ2-1, with 16 bases identical to TRBD2. CDR1 is SGHTA and CDR2 is FQGTGA in the germline V gene. V dropped 6 bases and J dropped 8; count of bases not matched to a gene: 4. CDR3 length: 15 amino acids. As DNA, the CDR3 is TGTGCCAGCAGTGCCGGGACTAGCGGGAGGGATGAGCAGTTCTTC. Translated: CASSAGTSGRDEQFF.

V usage is TRBV4-1 and J usage is TRBJ2-7; 10 bases line up with TRBD1. V shed 3 bases, J shed 4 bases, and the junction held 6 bases outside the gene matches. The CDR3 sequence is 15 residues long. Germline assignment: CDR1 MGHRA and CDR2 YSYEKL. Here the CDR3 DNA reads TGCGCCAGCAGCCACCTCCCGGGACAGGGGTACGAGCAGTACTTC. Translated, it gives CASSHLPGQGYEQYF.

V and J are TRBV5-8 and TRBJ1-5; D remains ambiguous. The CDR3 is made up of 14 amino acids. V lost 6 bases, J lost 5 bases, and 15 bases lay in between. From germline, CDR1 is SGHTS and CDR2 YDEGEE. Written as DNA, the CDR3 is TGTGCCAGCACCCCTCTTCGGGCATATCAGCCCCAGCATTTT. Translated, it gives CASTPLRAYQPQHF.

The chain joins TRBV11-3 to TRBJ2-3; 8 bases align to TRBD1. The ends lost 1 base at V and 0 bases at J; junction bases unmatched: 3. This CDR3 contains 16 residues. CDR1 is SGHNT, CDR2 YENEEA, per germline. The CDR3 sequence is CASSLAGGGSTDTQYF. DNA for the CDR3: TGTGCCAGCAGCTTAGCAGGGGGCGGTAGCACAGATACGCAGTATTTT.

Only one count was recorded for this clone. The chain recombines TRBV19 with TRBJ2-1; 7 nucleotides align to TRBD2. The germline V gene has CDR1 LNHDA and CDR2 SQIVND (reference sequence). CDR3 length equals 15 residues. Unmatched junction bases numbered 12, after V lost 8 bases and J lost 5 bases. This CDR3 is CASCSLGLFDNEQFF. In nucleotides, the CDR3 is TGTGCCAGTTGCTCCCTGGGACTATTTGACAATGAGCAGTTCTTC.

CDR3 residues: CASSPRGATYSGNTIYF. The CDR3, as DNA: TGTGCCAGCAGCCCCCGGGGAGCCACCTACTCTGGAAACACCATATATTTT. This rearrangement joins TRBV7-9 to TRBJ1-3; D is ambiguous. The CDR3 is 17 amino acids. V was shortened by 5 bases and J by 0 bases, with 17 bases between the two germline ends. CDR1 is SEHNR and CDR2 is FQNEAQ in the germline V gene (reference sequence).

The V gene is TRBV9, the J gene TRBJ2-7; D unclear. CDR3 length: 14 amino acids. Trimming removed 0 bases from V and 4 bases from J, with 11 bases in between. Germline V CDR1 and CDR2: SGDLS, YYNGEE. In DNA form, the CDR3 reads TGTGCCAGCAGCGTAGCGGACGCGGTATACGAGCAGTACTTC. This encodes CASSVADAVYEQYF.